Reported below is one T cell receptor (beta chain). Original handling: Reference gene primers were amplified, and this amplification served to estimate nucleated cell counts. This table comes from immunoSEQ multiplex PCR, and its TCRdb copy is limited to in-frame clones, with some not included. Clone size and V and J calls were adopted from that table, with D and trimming inferred from the DNA. The data contain about 62,000 clones, approximately 86% of them singletons. V was clipped by 6 bases and J by 3 bases; unmatched bases: 8. The CDR3 is made up of 14 amino acids. CDR1 SNHLY and CDR2 FYNNEI come from the germline V gene. The sample originates from a study of blood T cell repertoires in COVID-19.

What was sequenced was peripheral blood. The clonotype was recovered from an older man with acute or convalescent COVID-19. The chain couples TRBV2 to TRBJ2-7, with TRBD2 matching over 7 bases. CDR3 protein: CASRREGLFYEQYF. In nucleotides, the CDR3 is TGTGCCAGCAGAAGGGAGGGACTTTTCTACGAGCAGTACTTC.